This T cell receptor (beta chain) comes out of a study of blood T cell repertoires in COVID-19. Study-level information: T cells, B-cell-depleted T cells, or PBMCs supplied cDNA or gDNA.

Germline CDR1 and CDR2: MNHEY and SMNVEV (reference sequence). V was cut by 3 bases and J by 2 bases, with 11 bases left in between. The length of the CDR3 is 15 residues. With respect to this clone: Other DNA sequences within the sample encode an identical CDR3.

Original methodology: Researchers report that nucleated cell counts were estimated from reference gene primer amplification. Profiled with immunoSEQ multiplex PCR; TCRdb holds only in-frame clones, not every one. V and J calls and clone size are those listed in that table; D and trimming were worked out from the DNA. The sample holds about 280,000 clones, approximately 89% seen once. Clinical history reported by participants formed the basis on which cohorts were assigned. The recovered donors of Cohort 3 showed two negative PCRs, clearance, or symptom resolution. The source of this sequence is a woman aged 55-69 years who had recovered from COVID-19. What was sequenced was PBMCs or T cells enriched from blood (not recorded which). V and J are TRBV27 and TRBJ2-1, with D possibly being TRBD2 (6 bases). CDR3 in DNA: TGTGCCAGCAGTTTCAGCGGGCGCGCCTACAATGAGCAGTTCTTC. Translating gives CASSFSGRAYNEQFF.